The rows below give T cell receptor beta chains drawn from one sample of a study of CD8+ T cells in alopecia areata. The method was immunoSEQ multiplex PCR; TCRdb's version includes in-frame clones alone and lacks a portion of them. The profile shows about 120,000 clones, 53% of them singletons. The sequencing here drew on CD4+ T cells sorted from blood, taken at week 4, from a patient treated with tofacitinib. The receptors shown here come from a human donor with alopecia areata. CDR3s include the opening cysteine and the closing phenylalanine or tryptophan. A D gene is named only where the DNA matches it firmly. Not all rows give a size; the values are once, few, many and, for expanded clones, a class.

TRBV29-1	.	TRBJ1-1	few	CSVEGVLNTEAFF	TGCAGCGTTGAGGGGGTTCTGAACACTGAAGCTTTCTTT
TRBV29-1	.	TRBJ2-7	.	CSVELDGFYEQYF	TGCAGCGTTGAATTGGACGGATTCTACGAGCAGTACTTC
TRBV2	TRBD1	TRBJ1-2	once	CASSGAGTEYGYTF	TGTGCCAGCAGCGGAGCCGGGACAGAATATGGCTACACCTTC
TRBV7-8	TRBD1	TRBJ1-2	once	CASSLGGQGQGYTF	TGTGCCAGCAGCTTAGGAGGACAGGGGCAAGGCTACACCTTC
TRBV5-1	.	TRBJ2-3	.	CASSLASGTDTQYF	TGCGCCAGCAGCTTGGCTAGCGGCACAGATACGCAGTATTTT
TRBV30	TRBD1	TRBJ2-5	.	CAWSDWTGWETQYF	TGTGCCTGGAGTGATTGGACAGGGTGGGAGACCCAGTACTTC
TRBV7-2	TRBD2	TRBJ2-3	.	CASSLSLPIQAGGARTQYF	TGTGCCAGCAGCTTAAGTCTCCCAATTCAAGCGGGGGGGGCCCGTACGCAGTATTTT
TRBV5-6	.	TRBJ2-3	few	CASSLGAQATQYF	TGTGCCAGCAGCTTAGGCGCCCAGGCTACGCAGTATTTT
TRBV6-1	.	TRBJ1-2	.	CASSDPGSEYGYGYTF	TGTGCCAGCAGTGATCCAGGAAGTGAGTACGGCTATGGCTACACCTTC
TRBV29-1	.	TRBJ1-5	few	CSVRTAGNQPQHF	TGCAGCGTTCGGACAGCCGGGAATCAGCCCCAGCATTTT
TRBV19	.	TRBJ1-5	few	CASSLSLTAQPQHF	TGTGCCAGTAGTCTCTCGTTGACCGCTCAGCCCCAGCATTTT
TRBV4-1	TRBD2	TRBJ2-7	.	CASSQDPTGGNYEQYF	TGCGCCAGCAGCCAAGACCCAACGGGAGGTAACTACGAGCAGTACTTC
TRBV10-3	TRBD2	TRBJ2-7	few	CATAGLAGADYEQYF	TGTGCCACCGCCGGTTTAGCGGGAGCGGACTACGAGCAGTACTTC
TRBV30	TRBD1	TRBJ2-3	.	CAWSPGTGLDTQYF	TGTGCCTGGAGCCCCGGGACAGGGTTGGATACGCAGTATTTT
TRBV5-1	.	TRBJ2-1	.	CASSPDSYNEQFF	TGCGCCAGCAGCCCCGACAGCTACAATGAGCAGTTCTTC
TRBV30	.	TRBJ2-5	.	CAWTNRWAGRETQYF	TGTGCCTGGACCAATCGCTGGGCTGGCCGGGAGACCCAGTACTTC
TRBV2	TRBD1	TRBJ2-1	.	CASSTEITGGREQFF	TGTGCCAGCAGTACCGAGATTACAGGGGGGAGAGAGCAGTTCTTC
TRBV29-1	.	TRBJ2-3	few	CSVAMKGAADTQYF	TGCAGCGTGGCCATGAAAGGAGCGGCAGATACGCAGTATTTT
TRBV25-1	.	TRBJ2-7	.	CASSSLYEQYF	TGTGCCAGCAGTTCTCTATACGAGCAGTACTTC
TRBV5-1	.	TRBJ2-7	.	CASSPPGAEQYF	TGCGCCAGCAGCCCCCCCGGGGCCGAGCAGTACTTC
TRBV30	TRBD1	TRBJ2-2	.	CACSRGLAGELFF	TGTGCCTGTTCCAGGGGGCTTGCCGGGGAGCTGTTTTTT
TRBV27	.	TRBJ1-1	.	CANLYGTLNTEAFF	TGTGCCAACCTATACGGGACACTGAACACTGAAGCTTTCTTT
TRBV6-5	TRBD1	TRBJ2-1	.	CASKMMTRGHNEQFF	TGTGCCAGCAAAATGATGACCAGGGGGCACAATGAGCAGTTCTTC
TRBV29-1	.	TRBJ2-3	.	CSVLIRQVRADTQYF	TGCAGCGTTTTGATACGGCAGGTGAGGGCAGATACGCAGTATTTT
TRBV11-2	TRBD1	TRBJ1-4	once	CASSLTRRGRSEKLFF	TGTGCCAGCAGCTTGACGCGCAGGGGGCGAAGCGAAAAACTGTTTTTT
TRBV7-9	.	TRBJ1-2	few	CASSLGGGNYNYGYTF	TGTGCCAGCAGCTTAGGGGGAGGGAACTACAATTATGGCTACACCTTC
TRBV5-1	.	TRBJ2-2	.	CASSLQGGTGELFF	TGCGCCAGCAGCTTACAGGGAGGCACCGGGGAGCTGTTTTTT
TRBV6-1	TRBD1	TRBJ2-7	.	CASSGGQGGFYEQYF	TGTGCCAGCAGTGGGGGACAGGGTGGATTCTACGAGCAGTACTTC
TRBV7-3	.	TRBJ2-3	few	CASSLSAVTDTQYF	TGTGCCAGCAGCTTATCAGCGGTCACAGATACGCAGTATTTT
TRBV28	.	TRBJ2-1	.	CASSLQGTSYNEQFF	TGTGCCAGCAGTCTACAAGGGACCTCCTACAATGAGCAGTTCTTC
TRBV14	.	TRBJ1-1	few	CASSQSGMNTEAFF	TGTGCCAGCAGCCAATCGGGGATGAACACTGAAGCTTTCTTT
TRBV7-2	.	TRBJ2-7	.	CASSFSYEQYF	TGTGCCAGCAGCTTCTCCTACGAGCAGTACTTC
TRBV19	TRBD1	TRBJ1-4	.	CASNDGTARANEKLFF	TGTGCCAGTAATGACGGGACAGCTAGAGCTAATGAAAAACTGTTTTTT
TRBV29-1	TRBD1	TRBJ1-1	.	CSVRTGPNTEAFF	TGCAGCGTACGGACAGGCCCGAACACTGAAGCTTTCTTT
TRBV6-5	.	TRBJ1-5	few	CASARGAKGNQPQHF	TGTGCCAGTGCCCGGGGGGCGAAGGGCAATCAGCCCCAGCATTTT
TRBV5-6	.	TRBJ2-5	.	CASSVTSTQYF	TGTGCCAGCAGCGTGACATCAACGCAGTACTTC
TRBV5-1	.	TRBJ1-4	few	CASSLHSSEKLFF	TGCGCCAGCAGCTTGCACTCTAGTGAAAAACTGTTTTTT
TRBV29-1	.	TRBJ1-1	few	CSVNVNTEAFF	TGCAGCGTTAACGTTAACACTGAAGCTTTCTTT
TRBV11-2	.	TRBJ1-4	.	CASSAGAYEKLFF	TGTGCCAGCAGCGCCGGAGCGTATGAAAAACTGTTTTTT
TRBV5-4	TRBD1	TRBJ1-1	.	CANRVGGKELGTEAFF	TGTGCCAACAGGGTAGGGGGCAAAGAGTTGGGCACTGAAGCTTTCTTT
TRBV4-1	.	TRBJ1-1	.	CASSQGRLAWNTEAFF	TGCGCCAGCAGCCAAGGTCGCCTTGCCTGGAACACTGAAGCTTTCTTT
TRBV10-3	.	TRBJ1-6	few	CATHQEEYSPLHF	TGTGCCACCCACCAGGAGGAGTATTCACCCCTCCACTTT
TRBV30	TRBD1	TRBJ1-2	.	CAWIGQGISYGYTF	TGTGCCTGGATAGGACAGGGAATCAGCTATGGCTACACCTTC
TRBV7-7	TRBD2	TRBJ2-1	few	CASSPGLAGVDEQFF	TGTGCTAGCAGCCCGGGACTAGCGGGAGTGGATGAGCAGTTCTTC
TRBV5-1	.	TRBJ2-5	.	CASSLGGFKQETQYF	TGCGCCAGCAGCTTGGGCGGATTCAAGCAAGAGACCCAGTACTTC
TRBV7-2	TRBD1	TRBJ1-2	few	CASSGRTGRGYGYTF	TGTGCCAGCAGCGGGCGGACAGGGAGGGGTTATGGCTACACCTTC